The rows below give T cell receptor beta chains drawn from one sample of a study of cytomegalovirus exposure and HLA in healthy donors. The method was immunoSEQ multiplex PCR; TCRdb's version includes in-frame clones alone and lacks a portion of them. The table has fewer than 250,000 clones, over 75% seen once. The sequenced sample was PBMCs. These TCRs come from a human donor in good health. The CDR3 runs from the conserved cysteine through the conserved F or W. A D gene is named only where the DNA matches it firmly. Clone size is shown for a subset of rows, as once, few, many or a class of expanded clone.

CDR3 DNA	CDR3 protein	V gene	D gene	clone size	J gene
TGTGCCAGCAGTTACTCAGGGAGAAGGAACACTGAAGCTTTCTTT	CASSYSGRRNTEAFF	TRBV6-6	NA	NA	TRBJ1-1
TGCGCCAGCAGCACCACAGGGGGCGCGGGCTATGGCTACACCTTC	CASSTTGGAGYGYTF	TRBV5-1	TRBD1	NA	TRBJ1-2
TGTGCCAGCAGTTTAACTAGCGAGCAGTACTTC	CASSLTSEQYF	TRBV28	NA	NA	TRBJ2-7
TGTGCCAGCAGTTACTGGGATGGGAGGGCCTACGAGCAGTACTTC	CASSYWDGRAYEQYF	TRBV6-5	TRBD2	NA	TRBJ2-7
TGTGCCAGCAGCCTGCGGCGGTGGACTGAAGCTTTCTTT	CASSLRRWTEAFF	TRBV13	NA	NA	TRBJ1-1
TGTGCCAGCAGCTTAGTTGACAGATCCACTAGCACAGATACGCAGTATTTT	CASSLVDRSTSTDTQYF	TRBV7-9	NA	NA	TRBJ2-3
TGTGCCAGCAGTGATGCGGGGGGCCCCTACGAGCAGTACTTC	CASSDAGGPYEQYF	TRBV6-1	TRBD2	NA	TRBJ2-7
TGTGCCAGCTATTTTACAGGGGAAAGCAATCAGCCCCAGCATTTT	CASYFTGESNQPQHF	TRBV6-6	TRBD1	NA	TRBJ1-5
TGTGCCAGCAGTTCTAACACAGATACGCAGTATTTT	CASSSNTDTQYF	TRBV27	NA	once	TRBJ2-3
TGTGCCAGCAGTCCATTCCCCGGGGACACTGAAGCTTTCTTT	CASSPFPGDTEAFF	TRBV7-9	NA	NA	TRBJ1-1
TGTGCCAGCAACTCCGGAAGGACAAGTCTTGGGAGGGGGAATCAGCCCCAGCATTTT	CASNSGRTSLGRGNQPQHF	TRBV21-1	NA	NA	TRBJ1-5
TGCGCCAGCAGCCAAGGGGACTCTATTAGCAATCAGCCCCAGCATTTT	CASSQGDSISNQPQHF	TRBV4-1	NA	NA	TRBJ1-5
TGCGCCAGCAGCCAAGGTTGGACTAGCGCTGATGAGCAGTTCTTC	CASSQGWTSADEQFF	TRBV4-1	TRBD2	NA	TRBJ2-1
TGTGCCAGCAGCTTGGGACAGGGGGTAAATGAAAAACTGTTTTTT	CASSLGQGVNEKLFF	TRBV7-9	TRBD1	NA	TRBJ1-4
TGTGCCAGTAGCAACTTAATTAAACAGGAGGGGCAGCCCCAGCATTTT	CASSNLIKQEGQPQHF	TRBV19	NA	NA	TRBJ1-5
TGCGCCAGCAGAGGAGGGGGCGCTGAGGCAGATACGCAGTATTTT	CASRGGGAEADTQYF	TRBV5-1	NA	few	TRBJ2-3
TGTGCCAGCAGGGGGACAGGCGACTTTGGGGGCTACACCTTC	CASRGTGDFGGYTF	TRBV6-4	TRBD1	NA	TRBJ1-2
TGTGCCAGCAGCTTAGCGCAGTTCCAAGAGACCCAGTACTTC	CASSLAQFQETQYF	TRBV7-9	NA	NA	TRBJ2-5
TGCGCCAGCAGCCAGGCTCCGGGACTTTACAATGAGCAGTTCTTC	CASSQAPGLYNEQFF	TRBV4-3	NA	NA	TRBJ2-1
TGTGCCACCAGCAGCGTTCAGGGCCGGGACGAGCAGTACTTC	CATSSVQGRDEQYF	TRBV15	NA	NA	TRBJ2-7
TGTGCCAGCAGTGGTTGGCGGGACAGGGGGATTGAAAAACTGTTTTTT	CASSGWRDRGIEKLFF	TRBV2	TRBD1	few	TRBJ1-4
TGTGCCAGTATTGACCGCGGCTCTGGGGCCAACGTCCTGACTTTC	CASIDRGSGANVLTF	TRBV19	NA	NA	TRBJ2-6
TGTGCCAGCTCACCGAATCTTGAGACAGGGAACACTGAAGCTTTCTTT	CASSPNLETGNTEAFF	TRBV18	NA	NA	TRBJ1-1
TGTGCCAGCAGTTTATCCAGTCCTCAGGCGCCCCAGCATTTT	CASSLSSPQAPQHF	TRBV28	NA	NA	TRBJ1-5
TGTGCCAGCAGTGAAGCCAGGGGCAATCGGGCTTTCTTT	CASSEARGNRAFF	TRBV6-5	NA	NA	TRBJ1-1
TGTTCCAGCAGCCAAAGACTAGCCGAGGAGACCCAGTACTTC	CSSSQRLAEETQYF	TRBV7-9	TRBD2	NA	TRBJ2-5
TGTGCCAGCAGCGTAAGACGGGAGTCCAATGAGCAGTTCTTC	CASSVRRESNEQFF	TRBV9	NA	NA	TRBJ2-1
TGTGCCAGCAGCACTCGGACAGGGGGCGGCGGGGAGCTGTTTTTT	CASSTRTGGGGELFF	TRBV9	TRBD1	NA	TRBJ2-2
TGTGCCACCAGCGGCGGGACAGGGGGCCTTGGCTACACCTTC	CATSGGTGGLGYTF	TRBV15	TRBD1	few	TRBJ1-2